The 32 T cell receptor beta chains below were found in one sample sequenced in a study of T cell responses to AZD1222 COVID-19 vaccine. This table comes from immunoSEQ multiplex PCR, and its TCRdb copy is limited to in-frame clones, with some not included. Of about 79,000 clones in the sample, around 84% were seen once. The source material was peripheral blood, sampled on day 0 of AZD1222 vaccination. Source of these receptors: an adult in good health.

This clone was observed once. This chain connects TRBV6-6 to TRBJ1-3, with 7 bases lining up with TRBD1. The CDR3 loop spans 13 amino acids. Germline V gene lookup returns CDR1 MNHNY and CDR2 SVGAGI (reference sequence). V dropped 8 bases and J dropped 4; count of bases not matched to a gene: 5. CDR3 sequence reads: CASEGATGNTIYF. The CDR3 DNA is TGTGCCAGCGAGGGGGCTACAGGAAACACCATATATTTT.

The rearrangement joins TRBV6-5 to TRBJ2-1; 8 bases are a match to TRBD2. The CDR3 loop spans 15 amino acids. The germline gives CDR1 MNHEY, CDR2 SVGAGI. With V trimmed by 6 bases and J by 5 bases, 9 bases remained unmatched. The chain's CDR3 is CASRQLAELNNEQFF. The CDR3 DNA reads TGTGCCAGCAGACAACTAGCGGAGCTGAACAATGAGCAGTTCTTC.

The chain uses TRBV19 and TRBJ2-1, with 10 bases fitting TRBD2. The CDR3 spans 14 residues. Per the germline V gene, CDR1 is LNHDA and CDR2 is SQIVND (reference sequence). J was trimmed by 8 bases and V by 5 bases; bases with no gene match: 6. CDR3 sequence (DNA): TGTGCCAGTAGTCTAAGCGGGAGGGCCGATGAGCAGTTCTTC. Its protein product is CASSLSGRADEQFF.

This clone appeared a few times. This chain uses TRBV19 with TRBJ1-6; D not certain. Germline CDR1 LNHDA, CDR2 SQIVND (reference sequence). V was clipped by 3 bases and J by 7 bases, with 7 bases between them. There are 13 residues in the CDR3. CDR3 protein: CASSMSVNSPLHF. The CDR3, as DNA: TGTGCCAGTAGTATGTCCGTGAATTCACCCCTCCACTTT.

This chain joins TRBV6-5 and TRBJ2-1; D is possibly TRBD1 or TRBD2 (6 bases each). The germline CDR1 and CDR2 sequences are MNHEY and SVGAGI. Trimming shortened V by 8 bases and J by 7 bases, and 18 bases separated the two germline ends. This CDR3 is 14 amino acids long. The CDR3 nucleotides are TGTGCCAGCGAAAGGGGGGCCTTTGGAAATGAGCAGTTCTTC. Translating gives CASERGAFGNEQFF.

The chain couples TRBV2 to TRBJ2-1; 9 bases line up with TRBD2. From germline, CDR1 is SNHLY and CDR2 FYNNEI. The V and J ends lost 1 base and 9 bases, in that order; junction bases with no gene match: 10. There are 16 residues in the CDR3. The CDR3: CASSEEARGGRSEQFF. In DNA form, the CDR3 reads TGTGCCAGCAGTGAAGAGGCGCGGGGGGGCCGGAGTGAGCAGTTCTTC. Combining the CDR3 with reference TRBV2 and TRBJ2-1 gives the whole variable domain EPEVTQTPSHQVTQMGQEVILRCVPISNHLYFYWYRQILGQKVEFLVSFYNNEISEKSEIFDDQFSVERPDGSNFTLKIRSTKLEDSAMYFCASSEEARGGRSEQFFGPGTRLTVL.

The chain combines TRBV7-2 with TRBJ1-5, with 11 bases fitting TRBD1. The junction had 5 bases not matched to a gene; V was cut back by 5 bases and J by 5 bases. The CDR3 length is 15 residues. Germline CDR1 and CDR2: SGHTA and FQGNSA. The CDR3 protein is CASSTGTGGDQPQHF. The DNA of the CDR3 is TGTGCCAGCAGCACTGGGACAGGGGGGGATCAGCCCCAGCATTTT.

The chain is built from TRBV24-1 and TRBJ2-7; D ambiguous. Germline assignment: CDR1 KGHDR and CDR2 SFDVKD. The CDR3 runs to 14 residues. Trimming stripped 6 bases from V and 0 bases from J, with 11 bases between. CDR3 sequence reads: CATSSDSSSYEQYF. In nucleotides, the CDR3 is TGTGCCACCAGTTCGGATAGTAGCTCCTACGAGCAGTACTTC.

The chain has TRBV4-1 and TRBJ2-6; no clear D. There are 15 residues in the CDR3. CDR1 MGHRA and CDR2 YSYEKL come from the germline V gene. The V and J ends lost 4 bases and 0 bases respectively, with 7 bases between them. In DNA form, the CDR3 reads TGCGCCAGCAGCCGCGGTCTCTCTGGGGCCAACGTCCTGACTTTC. It specifies CASSRGLSGANVLTF.

The V call is TRBV6-5, the J call TRBJ2-7; perhaps TRBD1 as D (5 bases). This CDR3 has 12 amino acids. Trimming stripped 6 bases from V and 5 bases from J, with 11 bases between. The germline V gene has CDR1 MNHEY and CDR2 SVGAGI. The CDR3 DNA reads TGTGCCAGCAGAGTCGAAGGGGACGAGCAGTACTTC. Encoded protein: CASRVEGDEQYF.

There are a few counts of this clone. The genes are TRBV12-5 and TRBJ2-1; 8 positions match TRBD1. J was trimmed by 7 bases and V by 3 bases; bases with no gene match: 11. The CDR3 totals 16 residues. Germline-derived CDR1 and CDR2 are LGHNT and FRNRAP. This CDR3 is CASGFPLRTGTNEQFF. CDR3 nucleotide sequence: TGTGCTAGTGGTTTTCCCCTCCGGACAGGGACGAATGAGCAGTTCTTC.

The rearrangement uses TRBV6-5 and TRBJ2-1, with 11 bases matching TRBD2. The trim removed 0 bases at V and 7 bases at J, leaving 2 bases unmatched. This CDR3 region has 15 residues. Germline assignment: CDR1 MNHEY and CDR2 SVGAGI. In nucleotides, the CDR3 is TGTGCCAGCAGTTACTCTAGCGGGGGGGTGAATGAGCAGTTCTTC. Protein product: CASSYSSGGVNEQFF.

The chain carries TRBV6-5 and TRBJ1-2, with D perhaps matching TRBD1 (6 bases). The CDR3 has 13 amino acids. From germline, CDR1 is MNHEY and CDR2 SVGAGI. V gave up 3 bases and J gave up 6 bases, with 11 bases separating them. CDR3 nucleotide sequence: TGTGCCAGCAGTTATCAGGGGTATCATGGCTACACCTTC. This codes for CASSYQGYHGYTF.

The CDR3 coding sequence is TGTGCCGGCGAAAGTAGGGGTGGCTACACCTTC. Amino acid sequence: CAGESRGGYTF. The rearrangement uses TRBV30 and TRBJ1-2; possible D gene TRBD1, 5 bases. V was clipped by 8 bases and J by 7 bases, with 14 bases between them. Germline CDR1 GTSNPN, CDR2 SVGIG (reference sequence). This CDR3 is built from 11 residues.

This clone was detected only once. The gene calls are TRBV18 and TRBJ2-3, with TRBD1 matching 8 bases. The CDR3 totals 14 residues. Germline CDR1 KGHSH, CDR2 LQKENI. V gave up 5 bases and J gave up 1 base; unmatched junction bases: 2. As DNA, the CDR3 is TGTGCCAGCTCATCACAGGGGGGCACAGATACGCAGTATTTT. Translation gives CASSSQGGTDTQYF.

The gene calls are TRBV7-7 and TRBJ2-7; 7 nucleotides line up with TRBD2. V dropped 0 bases and J dropped 4; count of bases not matched to a gene: 0. Germline CDR1 reads SSHAT; CDR2 reads FNYEAQ (reference sequence). CDR3 length: 13 residues. CDR3 residues: CASSLAGGYEQYF. In DNA, the CDR3 is TGTGCCAGCAGCTTAGCCGGGGGGTACGAGCAGTACTTC.

The chain carries TRBV7-9 and TRBJ2-7; 9 positions agree with TRBD1. Looked up from germline, CDR1 is SEHNR and CDR2 is FQNEAQ (reference sequence). V shed 4 bases, J shed 6 bases, and the junction held 7 bases outside the gene matches. The CDR3 totals 14 residues. CDR3 nucleotide sequence: TGTGCCAGCAGCTCTCGGGGGACAGGGAGCGAGCAGTACTTC. Encoded protein: CASSSRGTGSEQYF.

J is TRBJ2-7 and V is TRBV2; the D call may be TRBD1 or TRBD2 (6 bases each). The CDR3 has 15 residues. Trimming removed 2 bases from V and 3 bases from J, with 14 bases in between. The germline V gene has CDR1 SNHLY and CDR2 FYNNEI. DNA of the CDR3: TGTGCCAGCAGTGAATATGGGGGGCACCTCTACGAGCAGTACTTC. Translated, it gives CASSEYGGHLYEQYF. Combining the CDR3 with reference TRBV2 and TRBJ2-7 gives the whole variable domain EPEVTQTPSHQVTQMGQEVILRCVPISNHLYFYWYRQILGQKVEFLVSFYNNEISEKSEIFDDQFSVERPDGSNFTLKIRSTKLEDSAMYFCASSEYGGHLYEQYFGPGTRLTVT.

V usage is TRBV7-9 and J usage is TRBJ2-7; the D gene is possibly TRBD2 (5 bases). Germline CDR1 is SEHNR and CDR2 is FQNEAQ (reference sequence). V shed 1 base and J shed 6 bases, with 10 bases lying between them. The CDR3 is 13 residues long. The CDR3 loop is CASSLDASSEQYF. CDR3 sequence (DNA): TGTGCCAGCAGCTTAGACGCTAGCAGCGAGCAGTACTTC.

The chain has TRBV5-1 and TRBJ1-4; 9 bases fit TRBD1. With V trimmed by 6 bases and J by 5 bases, 5 bases remained unmatched. CDR3 size: 14 residues. Germline V gives CDR1 SGHRS, CDR2 YFSETQ. CDR3 bases: TGCGCCAGCATGTCCGGGACAGGGAATGAAAAACTGTTTTTT. Protein product: CASMSGTGNEKLFF.

The J gene is TRBJ2-1, the V gene TRBV6-6, with a tentative D call TRBD2 (6 bases). Germline V gene data show CDR1 as MNHNY and CDR2 as SVGAGI (reference sequence). CDR3 size: 13 residues. V was cut by 5 bases and J by 8 bases, with 13 bases left in between. CDR3 in amino acids: CASSRREWDEQFF. DNA of the CDR3: TGTGCCAGCAGTCGGCGGGAATGGGATGAGCAGTTCTTC.

This clone was observed a single time. The chain links TRBV28 to TRBJ1-2; no clear D gene. V lost 4 bases and J lost 9, with 9 bases in between. Germline assignment: CDR1 MDHEN and CDR2 SYDVKM. The CDR3 has 11 amino acids. DNA for the CDR3: TGTGCCAGCAGTTCACTGGACCGCTACACCTTC. Its protein product is CASSSLDRYTF.

The gene calls are TRBV5-1 and TRBJ1-1; a possible D gene is TRBD1 (6 bases). V dropped 3 bases and J dropped 1 base, with 10 bases sitting between them. The CDR3 is made up of 14 amino acids. Looked up from germline, CDR1 is SGHRS and CDR2 is YFSETQ. The CDR3 loop reads CASSSGTPNTEAFF. Here the CDR3 DNA reads TGCGCCAGCAGCTCCGGGACACCGAACACTGAAGCTTTCTTT.

The J gene is TRBJ1-6, the V gene TRBV30; D call uncertain. Germline V gene lookup returns CDR1 GTSNPN and CDR2 SVGIG (reference sequence). V dropped 1 base and J dropped 7 bases, with 5 bases sitting between them. The CDR3 covers 12 residues. In nucleotides, the CDR3 is TGTGCCTGGAGTGGGTACAATTCACCCCTCCACTTT. This translates into CAWSGYNSPLHF.

The chain joins TRBV6-5 to TRBJ1-2; 9 nucleotides match TRBD1. The junction had 8 bases not matched to a gene; V was cut back by 4 bases and J by 8 bases. The CDR3 contains 14 residues. The germline gives CDR1 MNHEY, CDR2 SVGAGI. The CDR3 loop reads CASSSPDRGRGYTF. CDR3 in DNA: TGTGCCAGCAGTTCCCCGGACAGGGGAAGGGGCTACACCTTC.

The CDR3 spells CASSTPREQYF. In DNA form, the CDR3 reads TGTGCCAGCAGCACCCCGCGCGAGCAGTACTTC. The rearrangement uses TRBV3-1 (or the pseudogene TRBV3-2) and TRBJ2-7; D not certain. Looked up from germline, CDR1 is LGHDT and CDR2 is YNNKEL (reference sequence). V lost 5 bases, J lost 6 bases, and 8 bases lay in between. This CDR3 region has 11 residues.

J is TRBJ2-7 and V is TRBV3-1 (or the pseudogene TRBV3-2); no clear D. CDR1 LGHDT and CDR2 YNNKEL come from the germline V gene (reference sequence). There are 13 residues in the CDR3. V gave up 2 bases and J gave up 3 bases, with 8 bases separating them. The CDR3 is CASSQSGFYEQYF. The CDR3 nucleotides read TGTGCCAGCAGCCAATCAGGATTCTACGAGCAGTACTTC.

The chain uses TRBV15 and TRBJ2-2; 7 nucleotides align to TRBD2. With V trimmed by 0 bases and J by 6 bases, 4 bases remained unmatched. This CDR3 contains 15 residues. The germline V gene encodes CDR1 LNHNV and CDR2 YYDKDF (reference sequence). The DNA of the CDR3 is TGTGCCACCAGCAGAGATGGGGGGGTAGCCGGGGAGCTGTTTTTT. Its translation is CATSRDGGVAGELFF.

This chain connects TRBV3-1 (or the pseudogene TRBV3-2) to TRBJ1-2; TRBD1 matches 9 bases. CDR3 length: 13 amino acids. J gave up 11 bases and V 4 bases, and 8 bases lay outside the gene matches. Germline assignment: CDR1 LGHDT and CDR2 YNNKEL (reference sequence). CDR3 coding DNA: TGTGCCAGCAGCCTCGGGACAGGGTTCGCGTACACCTTC. Translation: CASSLGTGFAYTF.

The chain couples TRBV14 to TRBJ2-1; TRBD2 agrees at 8 bases. This CDR3 is 16 amino acids long. V shed 1 base, J shed 8 bases, and the junction held 10 bases outside the gene matches. Germline loops: CDR1 SGHDN, CDR2 FVKESK. CDR3 amino acids: CASSQVASGYRDEQFF. The CDR3 DNA is TGTGCCAGCAGCCAAGTTGCTAGCGGGTACCGCGATGAGCAGTTCTTC.

The chain combines TRBV18 with TRBJ2-7; TRBD1 agrees at 12 bases. J was trimmed by 4 bases and V by 6 bases; bases with no gene match: 4. Per the germline V gene, CDR1 is KGHSH and CDR2 is LQKENI. This CDR3 comprises 14 residues. CDR3 amino acids: CASSRGQGAYEQYF. The CDR3 bases are TGTGCCAGCTCGCGGGGACAGGGGGCGTACGAGCAGTACTTC.

This clone was seen repeatedly, ten times or more. The V call is TRBV5-1, the J call TRBJ1-5; tentatively, D is TRBD1 (6 bases). CDR1 and CDR2 (germline): SGHRS, YFSETQ. The germline V and J ends were trimmed by 0 bases and 5 bases, with 9 bases remaining between them. The CDR3 is made up of 14 amino acids. In DNA, the CDR3 is TGCGCCAGCAGCTTGGTGGGGGGCGATCAGCCCCAGCATTTT. It is translated as CASSLVGGDQPQHF.